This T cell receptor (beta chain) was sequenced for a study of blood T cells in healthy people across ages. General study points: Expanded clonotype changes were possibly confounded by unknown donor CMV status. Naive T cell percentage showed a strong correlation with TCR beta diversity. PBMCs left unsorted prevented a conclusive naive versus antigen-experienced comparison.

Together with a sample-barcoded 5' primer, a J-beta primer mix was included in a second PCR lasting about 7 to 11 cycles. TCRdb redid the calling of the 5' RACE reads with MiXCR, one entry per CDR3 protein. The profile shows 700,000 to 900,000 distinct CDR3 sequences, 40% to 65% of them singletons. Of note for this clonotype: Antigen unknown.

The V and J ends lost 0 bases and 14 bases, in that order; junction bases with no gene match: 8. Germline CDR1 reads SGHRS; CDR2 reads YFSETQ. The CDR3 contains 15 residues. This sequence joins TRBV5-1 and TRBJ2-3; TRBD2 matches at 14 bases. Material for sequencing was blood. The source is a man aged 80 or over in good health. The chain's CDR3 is CASSLEGTSGRYAYF. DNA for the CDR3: TGCGCCAGCAGCTTGGAAGGGACTAGCGGGAGATACGCGTATTTT.